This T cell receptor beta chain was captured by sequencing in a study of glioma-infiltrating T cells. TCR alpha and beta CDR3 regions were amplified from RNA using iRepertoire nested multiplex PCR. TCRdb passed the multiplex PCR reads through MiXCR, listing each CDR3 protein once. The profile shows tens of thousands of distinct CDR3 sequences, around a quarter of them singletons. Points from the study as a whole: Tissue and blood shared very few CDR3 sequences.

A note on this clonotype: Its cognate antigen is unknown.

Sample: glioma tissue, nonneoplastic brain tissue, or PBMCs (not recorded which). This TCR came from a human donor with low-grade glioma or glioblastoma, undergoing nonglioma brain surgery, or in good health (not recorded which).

For the CDR3, the DNA is TGTGCTAGTGGTTTGGCGACAGGCAATCAGCCCCAGCATTTT. It specifies CASGLATGNQPQHF. The chain joins TRBV12-5 to TRBJ1-5; D is possibly TRBD1 (5 bases). The CDR3 is 14 residues long. Germline-derived CDR1 and CDR2 are LGHNT and FRNRAP. V lost 1 base and J 2 bases, leaving 6 bases between the germline ends.